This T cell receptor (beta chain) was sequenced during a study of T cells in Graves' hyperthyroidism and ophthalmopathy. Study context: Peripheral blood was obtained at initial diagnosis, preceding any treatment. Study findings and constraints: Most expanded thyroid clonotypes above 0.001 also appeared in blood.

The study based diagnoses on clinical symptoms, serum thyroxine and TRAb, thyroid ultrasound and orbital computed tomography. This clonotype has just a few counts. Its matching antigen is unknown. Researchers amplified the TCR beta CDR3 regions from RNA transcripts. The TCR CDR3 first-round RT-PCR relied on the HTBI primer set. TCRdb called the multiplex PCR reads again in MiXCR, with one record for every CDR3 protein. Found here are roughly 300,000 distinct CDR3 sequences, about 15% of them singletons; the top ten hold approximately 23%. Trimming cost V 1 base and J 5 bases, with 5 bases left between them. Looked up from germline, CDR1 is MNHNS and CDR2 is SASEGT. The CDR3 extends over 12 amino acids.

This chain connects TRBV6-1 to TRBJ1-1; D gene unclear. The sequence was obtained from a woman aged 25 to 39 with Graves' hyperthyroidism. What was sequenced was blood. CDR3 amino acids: CASSEGRTEAFF. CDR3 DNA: TGTGCCAGCAGTGAAGGCAGAACTGAAGCTTTCTTT.